The 27 T cell receptor beta chains in this list originate from one sample, sequenced in a study of blood T cell repertoires in COVID-19. Data came from immunoSEQ multiplex PCR; TCRdb stores just in-frame clones and leaves some out. The table includes around 300,000 clones, more than 80% detected once. Sequenced input: peripheral blood. These receptors came from a woman between 50 and 59 years old with COVID-19, enrolled during active disease.

The rearrangement links TRBV30 to TRBJ1-2; possibly TRBD1 for D (5 bases). Per germline, CDR1 GTSNPN and CDR2 SVGIG (reference sequence). The V end was cut by 8 bases, the J end by 7 bases, with 17 bases between. The CDR3 length is 12 residues. The CDR3 loop reads CALSGQGSGYTF. The CDR3 nucleotides read TGTGCCCTGTCTGGGCAGGGCTCTGGCTACACCTTC.

This chain uses TRBV12-3 or TRBV12-4 with TRBJ1-1, with D possibly matching TRBD1 (5 bases). This CDR3 has 13 residues. Trimming took off 6 bases at V and 3 bases at J, with 11 bases between the two ends. This chain's CDR3 is CASRVQDYTEAFF. CDR3 nucleotide sequence: TGTGCCAGCAGGGTACAGGATTACACTGAAGCTTTCTTT.

This chain joins TRBV28 and TRBJ1-2, with 9 positions matching TRBD1. CDR3 length: 16 amino acids. The germline CDR1 and CDR2 sequences are MDHEN and SYDVKM. Germline trimming cut 3 bases from V and 6 bases from J; bases unmatched to any gene: 11. CDR3: CASSLVATGGFDGYTF. The CDR3 DNA reads as TGTGCCAGCAGTTTGGTGGCAACAGGGGGCTTTGATGGCTACACCTTC.

The chain is built from TRBV5-1 and TRBJ2-2; TRBD2 matches 7 bases. Trimming removed 0 bases from V and 4 bases from J; junction bases left unmatched: 3. The germline CDR1 and CDR2 sequences are SGHRS and YFSETQ. The CDR3 has 15 amino acids. CDR3 bases: TGCGCCAGCAGCTTGGTGCTAGCGGCCACCGGGGAGCTGTTTTTT. It encodes CASSLVLAATGELFF.

This chain uses TRBV13 with TRBJ1-4; no definite D call. Trimming pared 5 bases from V and 5 bases from J, leaving 9 bases between. This CDR3 spans 13 amino acids. Germline lookup yields CDR1 PRHDT and CDR2 FYEKMQ (reference sequence). In DNA form, the CDR3 reads TGTGCCAGCAGCCCTGGACTAAATGAAAAACTGTTTTTT. It codes for CASSPGLNEKLFF.

The chain recombines TRBV19 with TRBJ2-1; TRBD1 aligns across 8 bases. This CDR3 spans 15 amino acids. From germline, CDR1 is LNHDA and CDR2 SQIVND (reference sequence). Germline trimming cut 3 bases from V and 0 bases from J; bases unmatched to any gene: 1. CDR3 nucleotides: TGTGCCAGTAGTATCGACAGGGGCTCCTACAATGAGCAGTTCTTC. Its protein is CASSIDRGSYNEQFF.

The rearrangement links TRBV3-1 (or the pseudogene TRBV3-2) to TRBJ2-2; 8 bases agree with TRBD1. CDR1 is LGHDT and CDR2 is YNNKEL in the germline V gene (reference sequence). V lost 5 bases to trimming and J lost 1 base; unmatched junction nucleotides: 3. This CDR3 is 15 amino acids long. The CDR3, as DNA: TGTGCCAGCAGCTCCGGGACAGGGAACACCGGGGAGCTGTTTTTT. Encoded protein: CASSSGTGNTGELFF.

The chain is built from TRBV20-1 and TRBJ1-1, with D unclear. The CDR3 sequence is 14 residues long. Trimming stripped 3 bases from V and 3 bases from J, with 14 bases between. Per the germline V gene, CDR1 is DFQATT and CDR2 is SNEGSKA (reference sequence). The DNA of the CDR3 is TGCAGTGCTAGTAGTGTCGGGGTAGACACTGAAGCTTTCTTT. Translating gives CSASSVGVDTEAFF.

The chain employs TRBV11-3 and TRBJ2-5, with D perhaps TRBD2 (5 bases). The germline gives CDR1 SGHNT, CDR2 YENEEA. The CDR3 runs to 16 residues. The V gene lost 4 bases and the J gene lost 2 bases, with 17 bases spanning the gap. The CDR3 loop reads CASSSRVGGAQETQYF. In nucleotides, the CDR3 is TGTGCCAGCAGCTCCCGGGTAGGAGGTGCTCAAGAGACCCAGTACTTC. The complete variable domain, with remaining parts taken from reference TRBV11-3 and TRBJ2-5, reads EAGVVQSPRYKIIEKKQPVAFWCNPISGHNTLYWYLQNLGQGPELLIRYENEEAVDDSQLPKDRFSAERLKGVDSTLKIQPAELGDSAVYLCASSSRVGGAQETQYFGPGTRLLVL.

In nucleotides, the CDR3 is TGCGCCAGCAGCCAAGATCTAGGGACACCTAGCACAGATACGCAGTATTTT. Residues: CASSQDLGTPSTDTQYF. The chain uses TRBV4-1 and TRBJ2-3, with a weak D call TRBD1 (6 bases). This CDR3 region has 17 residues. Germline V gives CDR1 MGHRA, CDR2 YSYEKL. Trimming shortened V by 0 bases and J by 0 bases, and 13 bases separated the two germline ends.

V usage is TRBV11-2 and J usage is TRBJ2-3, with 13 bases lining up with TRBD2. V lost 1 base and J lost 7; bases outside the gene matches: 11. The CDR3 covers 18 residues. Germline loops: CDR1 SGHAT, CDR2 FQNNGV. The CDR3 sequence is CASSLGLAGGGMGNTQYF. The CDR3 nucleotides read TGTGCCAGCAGCTTAGGACTAGCGGGAGGCGGTATGGGGAATACGCAGTATTTT.

This clone occurred once. The V call is TRBV29-1, the J call TRBJ2-7, with a weak D call TRBD1 (5 bases). This CDR3 has 13 residues. With 3 bases removed from V and 2 bases from J, the gap between germline ends came to 11 bases. Germline CDR1 and CDR2: SQVTM and ANQGSEA. CDR3 residues: CSVDRTGPYEQYF. CDR3 nucleotides: TGCAGCGTTGATCGCACAGGTCCCTACGAGCAGTACTTC.

This rearrangement joins TRBV6-4 to TRBJ1-2; TRBD1 is a possible D gene (6 bases). Germline CDR1 is MRHNA and CDR2 is SNTAGT. The CDR3 totals 14 residues. V shed 1 base and J shed 5 bases, with 11 bases lying between them. The CDR3 DNA reads as TGTGCCAGCAGTGACTTCGAAACAGGGTATGGCTACACCTTC. Translation gives CASSDFETGYGYTF.

The chain is built from TRBV13 and TRBJ1-3; TRBD1 matches 10 bases. Trimming at V came to 5 bases and at J to 0 bases, leaving 10 bases not matched to a gene. Germline values: CDR1 PRHDT, CDR2 FYEKMQ (reference sequence). CDR3 length: 18 amino acids. The CDR3 sequence is CASSIHSRDRGSGNTIYF. CDR3 in DNA: TGTGCCAGCAGCATACACTCCCGGGACAGGGGCTCTGGAAACACCATATATTTT.

The V call is TRBV6-5, the J call TRBJ2-7; D possibly corresponds to TRBD2 (6 bases). Trimming removed 10 bases at V and 0 bases at J, with 10 bases between. CDR3 length: 12 amino acids. From germline, CDR1 is MNHEY and CDR2 SVGAGI. In DNA form, the CDR3 reads TGTGCCACCTTTAGCGGCTCCTACGAGCAGTACTTC. Its protein is CATFSGSYEQYF.

The genes are TRBV9 and TRBJ1-1; D not resolved. Germline CDR1 and CDR2: SGDLS and YYNGEE. Trimming took off 0 bases at V and 1 base at J, with 4 bases between the two ends. The CDR3 totals 13 residues. Written as DNA, the CDR3 is TGTGCCAGCAGCGTAGTCTGGAACACTGAAGCTTTCTTT. Its protein is CASSVVWNTEAFF. Drawing the rest from reference TRBV9 and TRBJ1-1, the complete variable domain is DSGVTQTPKHLITATGQRVTLRCSPRSGDLSVYWYQQSLDQGLQFLIQYYNGEERAKGNILERFSAQQFPDLHSELNLSSLELGDSALYFCASSVVWNTEAFFGQGTRLTVV.

This chain connects TRBV6-6 to TRBJ2-1; TRBD1 matches 7 bases. There are 15 residues in the CDR3. V lost 4 bases and J lost 12; bases outside the gene matches: 15. CDR1 MNHNY and CDR2 SVGAGI come from the germline V gene (reference sequence). The CDR3 sequence: CASSFDRDSHTGQFF. DNA of the CDR3: TGTGCCAGCAGTTTCGACCGGGACAGTCATACGGGGCAGTTCTTC.

V and J are TRBV27 and TRBJ2-5; D might be TRBD1 (6 bases). This CDR3 is built from 15 residues. Trimming took off 2 bases at V and 2 bases at J, with 12 bases between the two ends. Germline V lookup: CDR1 MNHEY, CDR2 SMNVEV (reference sequence). The CDR3 nucleotides are TGTGCCAGCAGTTTAATCAGTAGGGGGCAAGAGACCCAGTACTTC. Encoded protein: CASSLISRGQETQYF.

V and J are TRBV29-1 and TRBJ1-1, with a tentative D call TRBD1 (5 bases). Trimming took off 5 bases at V and 4 bases at J, with 26 bases between the two ends. Germline V lookup: CDR1 SQVTM, CDR2 ANQGSEA. The CDR3 has 17 residues. CDR3 protein: CSVIPPTGRGTGTEAFF. For the CDR3, the DNA is TGCAGCGTTATCCCCCCAACAGGCCGAGGTACGGGCACTGAAGCTTTCTTT. Full variable domain (rest looked up from reference TRBV29-1 and TRBJ1-1): SAVISQKPSRDICQRGTSLTIQCQVDSQVTMMFWYRQQPGQSLTLIATANQGSEATYESGFVIDKFPISRPNLTFSTLTVSNMSPEDSSIYLCSVIPPTGRGTGTEAFFGQGTRLTVV.

The CDR3 DNA is TGTGCCAGCAGTCCAAGGACAGGGCATAGCAATCAGCCCCAGCATTTT. It translates to CASSPRTGHSNQPQHF. The chain employs TRBV27 and TRBJ1-5; 8 positions agree with TRBD1. Per germline, CDR1 MNHEY and CDR2 SMNVEV (reference sequence). The CDR3 is made up of 16 amino acids. The J segment lost 0 bases and the V segment lost 5 bases, leaving 6 bases of the junction unmatched.

The V and J genes are TRBV6-5 and TRBJ1-2; perhaps TRBD1 as D (6 bases). Deletions cut 6 bases from V and 14 bases from J, with 28 bases between. Germline V lookup: CDR1 MNHEY, CDR2 SVGAGI. The CDR3 is 15 amino acids. The CDR3 DNA reads as TGTGCCAGCAGCGCCCGGACAGCAACCTCTATGGCTACGACCTTC. Encoded protein: CASSARTATSMATTF.

The CDR3 here is CASSQGQGAGEQYF. The CDR3 DNA follows: TGCGCCAGCAGCCAAGGACAGGGGGCTGGCGAGCAGTACTTC. The V call is TRBV4-1, the J call TRBJ2-7; 10 nucleotides agree with TRBD1. V lost 1 base to trimming and J lost 6 bases; unmatched junction nucleotides: 3. Germline CDR1 is MGHRA and CDR2 is YSYEKL. This CDR3 has 14 amino acids.

This rearrangement joins TRBV18 to TRBJ1-1, with D uncertain. Germline V gene lookup returns CDR1 KGHSH and CDR2 LQKENI. V dropped 4 bases and J dropped 6 bases, with 9 bases sitting between them. This CDR3 is 12 amino acids long. CDR3 nucleotide sequence: TGTGCCAGCTCACTTGAGAGCGCTGAAGCTTTCTTT. This translates into CASSLESAEAFF. Complete variable domain (other parts from reference TRBV18 and TRBJ1-1): NAGVMQNPRHLVRRRGQEARLRCSPMKGHSHVYWYRQLPEEGLKFMVYLQKENIIDESGMPKERFSAEFPKEGPSILRIQQVVRGDSAAYFCASSLESAEAFFGQGTRLTVV.

The chain carries TRBV3-1 (or the pseudogene TRBV3-2) and TRBJ2-7, with TRBD2 as a possible D gene (6 bases). CDR1 and CDR2 from the germline V gene are LGHDT and YNNKEL (reference sequence). The CDR3 runs to 13 residues. Trimming shortened V by 4 bases and J by 1 base, and 8 bases separated the two germline ends. The chain's CDR3 is CASSRLASYEQYF. In nucleotides, the CDR3 is TGTGCCAGCAGCCGCCTAGCGTCCTACGAGCAGTACTTC.

The count of this clone is one. This chain uses TRBV7-2 with TRBJ2-7, with TRBD2 identical over 8 bases. With V trimmed by 5 bases and J by 6 bases, 9 bases remained unmatched. The CDR3 length is 14 residues. CDR1 is SGHTA and CDR2 is FQGNSA in the germline V gene. In nucleotides, the CDR3 is TGTGCCAGCAGCCCAAGACTAGCGACGGGCGAGCAGTACTTC. This encodes CASSPRLATGEQYF.

This clone has a handful of counts. The chain joins TRBV7-2 to TRBJ1-5; 9 bases agree with TRBD1. Per the germline V gene, CDR1 is SGHTA and CDR2 is FQGNSA. V was pared by 5 bases and J by 2 bases, with 7 bases of the junction left unmatched. The CDR3 extends over 16 amino acids. CDR3 region: CASSKAGQGGNQPQHF. Here the CDR3 DNA reads TGTGCCAGCAGCAAAGCGGGACAGGGCGGCAATCAGCCCCAGCATTTT.

This sequence joins TRBV7-9 and TRBJ2-1, with 9 bases identical to TRBD1. The CDR3 extends over 15 amino acids. The germline V gene encodes CDR1 SEHNR and CDR2 FQNEAQ (reference sequence). Losses at the gene ends were 4 bases for V and 2 bases for J; bases not matched to a gene: 3. The CDR3 region is CASSSGQGAYNEQFF. CDR3 nucleotides: TGTGCCAGCAGCTCGGGACAGGGTGCCTACAATGAGCAGTTCTTC.